Presented here are 3 T cell receptor beta chains from one specimen sequenced in a study of blood T cell repertoires in COVID-19. Profiling relied on immunoSEQ multiplex PCR, and the TCRdb table lists in-frame clones only, not all of them. Of under 45,000 clones listed, 76% are singletons. Sample: peripheral blood. These receptors were collected from a man aged 80 or over with acute or convalescent COVID-19.

The chain joins TRBV3-1 (or the pseudogene TRBV3-2) to TRBJ2-7; TRBD2 aligns across 7 bases. There are 15 residues in the CDR3. The germline V gene encodes CDR1 LGHDT and CDR2 YNNKEL (reference sequence). V shed 0 bases, J shed 2 bases, and the junction held 4 bases outside the gene matches. The CDR3 DNA reads as TGTGCCAGCAGCCAAGATCCGGGGGGAACCTACGAGCAGTACTTC. Translating gives CASSQDPGGTYEQYF.

J is TRBJ2-2 and V is TRBV24-1; D is unresolved. Germline V lookup: CDR1 KGHDR, CDR2 SFDVKD. This CDR3 region has 13 residues. The V end was cut by 4 bases, the J end by 3 bases, with 5 bases between. CDR3 region: CATSETDTGELFF. As DNA, the CDR3 is TGTGCCACCAGTGAAACAGACACCGGGGAGCTGTTTTTT.

The rearrangement uses TRBV11-2 and TRBJ2-5, with D possibly TRBD2 on 7 matching bases. Deletions cut 5 bases from V and 5 bases from J, with 18 bases between. The germline CDR1 and CDR2 sequences are SGHAT and FQNNGV. CDR3 length: 15 amino acids. CDR3 sequence (DNA): TGTGCCAGCAGCCCCCACCCGGAGGGGGGGGAGACCCAGTACTTC. Protein sequence: CASSPHPEGGETQYF.